This TCR beta chain derives from a study of siplizumab effects on memory and regulatory T cells. Overall study findings and caveats: Proliferating Tregs from siplizumab cultures lacked functional confirmation of suppression.

About this clone: The antigen is not known.

Across a few donor pairs, the naive, memory, effector memory and TEMRA subsets were sequenced without stimulation. V lost 4 bases to trimming and J lost 4 bases; unmatched junction nucleotides: 8. CDR3 length equals 16 residues. The V gene's germline CDR1 is MGHRA and CDR2 YSYEKL. Libraries were prepared by immunoSEQ multiplex PCR; TCRdb keeps only in-frame clonotypes and omits some of them. The table lists 94,000 or so clones, around 97% of them singletons. The chain has TRBV4-1 and TRBJ2-2; 8 nucleotides line up with TRBD1. This sequence was found in a human donor in good health. The sample was naive CD4+ T cells sorted from blood. CDR3 sequence (DNA): TGCGCCAGCAGCCTGAGGGACAGGATGGGCACCGGGGAGCTGTTTTTT. This translates into CASSLRDRMGTGELFF.